Listed below are T cell receptor beta chains from one sample, sequenced in a study of blood T cell repertoires in COVID-19. Clones were read by immunoSEQ multiplex PCR, and TCRdb kept only the in-frame ones, dropping some. The sample yields approximately 38,000 clones, approximately 93% seen once. The sequencing sample was made of peripheral blood. These receptors all stem from a human donor with active COVID-19. The donor label of this sample is uncertain. CDR3s include the opening cysteine and the closing phenylalanine or tryptophan. A D gene is named only where the DNA matches it firmly. Clone size is not always given. Where it is, it says once, few, many or a class for expanded clones.

size	V	J	D	CDR3	DNA
-	TRBV19	TRBJ1-3	-	CASSITGTTGNTIYF	TGTGCCAGTAGCATTACCGGGACAACTGGAAACACCATATATTTT
-	TRBV5-5	TRBJ2-7	TRBD1	CASSPRQGSSYEQYF	TGTGCCAGCAGCCCGAGACAGGGGAGCTCCTACGAGCAGTACTTC
-	TRBV6-5	TRBJ2-7	-	CASSYGATGISYEQYF	TGTGCCAGCAGTTACGGGGCGACAGGAATCTCCTACGAGCAGTACTTC
-	TRBV9	TRBJ2-5	TRBD2	CASSVQAGRGETQYF	TGTGCCAGCAGCGTACAAGCGGGGCGGGGGGAGACCCAGTACTTC
-	TRBV3-1/TRBV3-2	TRBJ2-4	-	CASSQAQGTCLAKNIQYF	TGTGCCAGCAGCCAAGCACAGGGTACTTGTCTGGCCAAAAACATTCAGTACTTC
-	TRBV27	TRBJ2-3	-	CASSFPSGDTQYF	TGTGCCAGCAGTTTCCCCAGTGGAGATACGCAGTATTTT
-	TRBV7-2	TRBJ2-2	-	CASRTTNTGELFF	TGTGCCAGCAGGACAACGAACACCGGGGAGCTGTTTTTT
-	TRBV7-8	TRBJ2-3	-	CASSLPPGDTQYF	TGTGCCAGCAGCCTACCTCCGGGGGATACGCAGTATTTT
-	TRBV5-1	TRBJ2-1	TRBD2	CASTGLAGGNEQFF	TGCGCCAGCACGGGACTAGCGGGGGGCAATGAGCAGTTCTTC
-	TRBV19	TRBJ2-5	TRBD2	CASRPSGGGTQYF	TGTGCCAGTAGACCTAGCGGGGGCGGGACCCAGTACTTC
medium-sized	TRBV21-1	TRBJ2-7	-	CASKEEEFSAYEQYF	TGTGCCAGCAAAGAGGAGGAATTTTCGGCCTACGAGCAGTACTTC
-	TRBV10-1	TRBJ2-2	TRBD2	CASSEFGGGIPGELFF	TGCGCCAGCAGTGAGTTCGGGGGAGGGATTCCCGGGGAGCTGTTTTTT
once	TRBV18	TRBJ1-5	TRBD1	CASSPSYRGNQPQHF	TGTGCCAGCTCACCATCATACAGGGGGAATCAGCCCCAGCATTTT
-	TRBV29-1	TRBJ1-3	-	CSVQEPGNTIYF	TGCAGCGTCCAGGAACCTGGAAACACCATATATTTT
-	TRBV9	TRBJ1-1	-	CASSTGQNTEAFF	TGTGCCAGCAGCACGGGACAGAACACTGAAGCTTTCTTT
-	TRBV11-2	TRBJ2-2	TRBD1	CASIKDRVGGELFF	TGTGCCAGCATTAAGGACAGGGTCGGCGGGGAGCTGTTTTTT
-	TRBV15	TRBJ2-3	-	CATSRDRVDTQYF	TGTGCCACCAGCAGAGACCGCGTCGATACGCAGTATTTT
-	TRBV6-6	TRBJ1-5	-	CASSLAGYQPQHF	TGTGCCAGCAGTCTCGCGGGGTATCAGCCCCAGCATTTT
-	TRBV7-9	TRBJ2-3	-	CASSLVQASTDTQYF	TGTGCCAGCAGCTTGGTGCAAGCTAGCACAGATACGCAGTATTTT
-	TRBV24-1	TRBJ2-1	-	CATSDDTSSYNEQFF	TGTGCCACCAGTGATGACACCAGCTCCTACAATGAGCAGTTCTTC
-	TRBV6-5	TRBJ2-1	TRBD1	CASSYAAGQGAGEQFF	TGTGCCAGCAGTTACGCGGCAGGACAGGGGGCGGGTGAGCAGTTCTTC
-	TRBV6-2/TRBV6-3	TRBJ2-1	-	CASSYGGTYNEQFF	TGTGCCAGCAGTTACGGGGGGACCTACAATGAGCAGTTCTTC
once	TRBV5-6	TRBJ1-2	-	CASSLQVNYGYTF	TGTGCCAGCAGCTTGCAGGTTAACTATGGCTACACCTTC
-	TRBV6-1	TRBJ2-3	-	CASSEGGSGGRKSSDTQYF	TGTGCCAGCAGTGAAGGGGGTTCCGGGGGAAGGAAGTCCTCAGATACGCAGTATTTT